This entry is about one TCR beta chain. This record comes from a study of blood T cell repertoires in COVID-19. Libraries were prepared by immunoSEQ multiplex PCR; TCRdb keeps only in-frame clonotypes and omits some of them. The sample lists around 400,000 clones, about 90% occurring once. This CDR3 comprises 17 residues. V lost 2 bases to trimming and J lost 2 bases, with 18 bases between them. Germline V gives CDR1 SEHNR, CDR2 FQNEAQ (reference sequence). The rearrangement uses TRBV7-9 and TRBJ2-5; D may be TRBD1 (6 bases). The source is a man aged 35 to 55 with acute or convalescent COVID-19. Input material: peripheral blood. The CDR3 here is CASSLNLQGPSQETQYF. The CDR3 nucleotides read TGTGCCAGCAGCTTAAATTTGCAGGGGCCCTCTCAAGAGACCCAGTACTTC.